These 31 T cell receptor beta chains came from one sample sequenced in a study of control samples from healthy donors and cancer patients (dated by TCRdb to 2020 to 2022). The library relied on the immunoSEQ multiplex PCR assay. TCRdb took this table from immuneACCESS and kept in-frame rearrangements with V and J called. Such tables lack part of the clones; where checked against another copy, unresolved V genes explain under half of the gap, and the rest is unexplained. The sample records roughly 120,000 clones, over 85% of which are singletons. Of the sample, less than 4% falls within the top ten clones. The sequenced sample consisted of blood. All receptors derive from a man in his thirties or forties in good health.

CDR3 coding DNA: TGTGCCAGCAGCGGCGCCGAAGATACGCAGTATTTT. This sequence encodes CASSGAEDTQYF. This chain links TRBV9 with TRBJ2-3; D ambiguous. Trimming pared 3 bases from V and 5 bases from J, leaving 7 bases between. The CDR3 spans 12 residues. The V gene's germline CDR1 is SGDLS and CDR2 YYNGEE.

The rearrangement links TRBV5-1 to TRBJ1-1; D is uncertain. V lost 3 bases and J lost 2, with 11 bases in between. Looked up from germline, CDR1 is SGHRS and CDR2 is YFSETQ. The CDR3 totals 14 residues. The CDR3 loop is CASSSGSVNTEAFF. The DNA of the CDR3 is TGCGCCAGCAGCTCTGGTTCCGTCAACACTGAAGCTTTCTTT.

The table lists this clone with a count of one. The sample holds other DNA sequences that translate to the same CDR3. The rearrangement uses TRBV30 and TRBJ2-5, with 9 bases that match TRBD2. CDR1 and CDR2 from the germline V gene are GTSNPN and SVGIG (reference sequence). J lost 4 bases, V lost 3 bases, and 9 bases had no gene match. The length of the CDR3 is 15 residues. CDR3: CAWRDRGGVIETQYF. CDR3 nucleotides: TGTGCCTGGAGGGACCGCGGGGGGGTCATAGAGACCCAGTACTTC.

The chain recombines TRBV7-2 with TRBJ2-5, with D unresolved. Germline assignment: CDR1 SGHTA and CDR2 FQGNSA. The CDR3 loop spans 13 amino acids. V lost 4 bases and J lost 0, with 6 bases in between. CDR3: CASSSGHQETQYF. In DNA form, the CDR3 reads TGTGCCAGCAGCTCCGGTCACCAAGAGACCCAGTACTTC.

The chain carries TRBV2 and TRBJ2-2; D might be TRBD1 (6 bases). CDR3 length equals 15 residues. The V end lost 10 bases, the J end lost 1 base, and 16 bases lay between the germline ends. Per germline, CDR1 SNHLY and CDR2 FYNNEI. The CDR3 sequence is CATRSGTLNTGELFF. CDR3 nucleotides: TGTGCCACCAGGTCCGGGACATTGAACACCGGGGAGCTGTTTTTT.

The rearrangement joins TRBV20-1 to TRBJ2-5; D might be TRBD2 (6 bases). Germline CDR1 DFQATT, CDR2 SNEGSKA (reference sequence). V lost 4 bases and J lost 14, with 14 bases in between. CDR3 size: 10 residues. The CDR3 is CSAKWDFVYF. The DNA of the CDR3 is TGCAGTGCTAAGTGGGACTTCGTTTACTTC.

This clone has only a few counts. The V gene is TRBV28, the J gene TRBJ2-7; unclear D gene. V gave up 3 bases and J gave up 2 bases, with 11 bases separating them. The CDR3 totals 14 residues. CDR1 is MDHEN and CDR2 is SYDVKM in the germline V gene. This CDR3 is CASSFLWRTYEQYF. CDR3 DNA: TGTGCCAGCAGTTTCTTGTGGCGAACCTACGAGCAGTACTTC. Complete variable domain (other parts from reference TRBV28 and TRBJ2-7): DVKVTQSSRYLVKRTGEKVFLECVQDMDHENMFWYRQDPGLGLRLIYFSYDVKMKEKGDIPEGYSVSREKKERFSLILESASTNQTSMYLCASSFLWRTYEQYFGPGTRLTVT.

The chain carries TRBV7-2 and TRBJ2-2, with TRBD1 identical over 7 bases. After removal of 0 bases from V and 1 base from J, the junction contained 2 bases not matched to a gene. From germline, CDR1 is SGHTA and CDR2 FQGNSA. The CDR3 runs to 16 residues. CDR3 bases: TGTGCCAGCAGCTTAGCGGGGACAGTGAACACCGGGGAGCTGTTTTTT. Translated: CASSLAGTVNTGELFF.

The rearrangement joins TRBV7-2 to TRBJ2-1; 7 positions agree with TRBD2. In germline, CDR1 is SGHTA, CDR2 FQGNSA. Unmatched junction bases numbered 8, after V lost 1 base and J lost 8 bases. CDR3 length equals 15 residues. The CDR3 here is CASSLGREGFDEQFF. CDR3 DNA: TGTGCCAGCAGCTTAGGGAGGGAGGGGTTCGATGAGCAGTTCTTC.

This chain joins TRBV9 and TRBJ2-3, with D perhaps given as TRBD1 or TRBD2 (6 bases each). The germline V and J ends were trimmed by 2 bases and 5 bases, with 12 bases remaining between them. CDR3 size: 14 residues. Looked up from germline, CDR1 is SGDLS and CDR2 is YYNGEE. The CDR3 DNA reads TGTGCCAGCAGCGTTTGGGGGGCGGGAGATACGCAGTATTTT. As protein: CASSVWGAGDTQYF.

V gene TRBV7-2 combines with J gene TRBJ2-3; 7 bases align to TRBD1. Germline V gene data show CDR1 as SGHTA and CDR2 as FQGNSA. V gave up 2 bases and J gave up 3 bases; unmatched junction bases: 11. The CDR3 runs to 17 residues. CDR3 nucleotide sequence: TGTGCCAGCAGCTTATTGGGCGGACAGGCGGAAACAGATACGCAGTATTTT. Translated, it gives CASSLLGGQAETDTQYF. The variable domain in full, completed from reference TRBV7-2 and TRBJ2-3, reads GAGVSQSPSNKVTEKGKDVELRCDPISGHTALYWYRQSLGQGLEFLIYFQGNSAPDKSGLPSDRFSAERTGGSVSTLTIQRTQQEDSAVYLCASSLLGGQAETDTQYFGPGTRLTVL.

This chain links TRBV7-9 with TRBJ2-1; 8 bases agree with TRBD2. The V segment lost 5 bases and the J segment 7 bases; nucleotides outside the gene matches: 10. In germline, CDR1 is SEHNR, CDR2 FQNEAQ (reference sequence). The CDR3 loop spans 15 amino acids. CDR3 residues: CASSPGERGTNEQFF. The CDR3 DNA sequence: TGTGCCAGCAGCCCCGGGGAGCGGGGGACTAATGAGCAGTTCTTC.

The chain couples TRBV7-2 to TRBJ2-7, with D tentatively TRBD2 (5 bases). Trimming took 3 bases from V and 2 from J, leaving 11 bases between them. CDR1 SGHTA and CDR2 FQGNSA come from the germline V gene. The CDR3 covers 14 residues. In DNA, the CDR3 is TGTGCCAGCAGCTTCCCGGGATACACCTACGAGCAGTACTTC. It codes for CASSFPGYTYEQYF.

This clone was recorded once. The chain employs TRBV27 and TRBJ2-2; perhaps TRBD2 as D (6 bases). Germline-derived CDR1 and CDR2 are MNHEY and SMNVEV (reference sequence). V lost 6 bases and J 2 bases, leaving 16 bases between the germline ends. This CDR3 comprises 16 residues. The CDR3 loop is CASSPAEGGNTGELFF. The CDR3 DNA is TGTGCCAGCAGCCCTGCAGAGGGAGGTAACACCGGGGAGCTGTTTTTT.

The rearrangement uses TRBV18 and TRBJ1-4; the D gene is possibly TRBD1 (5 bases). Trimming pared 5 bases from V and 4 bases from J, leaving 11 bases between. CDR1 and CDR2 (germline): KGHSH, LQKENI. This CDR3 has 14 residues. The CDR3: CASSDTGYNEKLFF. The CDR3 coding sequence is TGTGCCAGCTCAGATACAGGATATAATGAAAAACTGTTTTTT.

The chain has TRBV10-1 and TRBJ2-5, with 9 bases matching TRBD1. The V gene end was trimmed by 5 bases and the J gene end by 1 base; junction bases not matched to a gene: 5. The germline CDR1 and CDR2 sequences are WNHNN and SYGVQD (reference sequence). The CDR3 contains 15 residues. CDR3 nucleotides: TGCGCCAGCAGTCCTGGACAGGGGCCCCAAGAGACCCAGTACTTC. Residues: CASSPGQGPQETQYF.

V usage is TRBV29-1 and J usage is TRBJ2-7; a possible D gene is TRBD1 (6 bases). Per germline, CDR1 SQVTM and CDR2 ANQGSEA. The CDR3 sequence is 12 residues long. V dropped 7 bases and J dropped 5 bases, with 15 bases sitting between them. CDR3 loop: CSAYTGFHEQYF. The CDR3 DNA reads as TGCAGCGCCTACACAGGGTTCCACGAGCAGTACTTC.

The chain couples TRBV5-6 to TRBJ2-7; 12 bases are shared with TRBD1. Trimming at V came to 4 bases and at J to 3 bases, leaving 8 bases not matched to a gene. Per the germline V gene, CDR1 is SGHDT and CDR2 is YYEEEE. The CDR3 runs 16 residues. The CDR3 DNA reads as TGTGCCAGCAGCGGAGGGACAGGGGGCGATTTCTACGAGCAGTACTTC. This gives the protein CASSGGTGGDFYEQYF.

The chain carries TRBV30 and TRBJ2-7; possible D gene TRBD1, 5 bases. The CDR3 is made up of 17 amino acids. The V end was cut by 0 bases, the J end by 4 bases, with 22 bases between. The germline gives CDR1 GTSNPN, CDR2 SVGIG (reference sequence). The CDR3 loop reads CAWSVHRRQSPTYEQYF. As DNA, the CDR3 is TGTGCCTGGAGTGTACACAGGCGCCAGTCCCCCACTTACGAGCAGTACTTC.

This rearrangement joins TRBV25-1 to TRBJ2-3, with 10 bases that match TRBD1. Germline lookup yields CDR1 MGHDK and CDR2 SYGVNS. The CDR3 totals 16 residues. J gave up 0 bases and V 8 bases, and 8 bases lay outside the gene matches. The chain's CDR3 is CASRPGQGPSTDTQYF. In DNA, the CDR3 is TGTGCCAGCCGCCCGGGACAGGGGCCGAGCACAGATACGCAGTATTTT. The whole variable domain, remainder taken from reference TRBV25-1 and TRBJ2-3, is EADIYQTPRYLVIGTGKKITLECSQTMGHDKMYWYQQDPGMELHLIHYSYGVNSTEKGDLSSESTVSRIRTEHFPLTLESARPSHTSQYLCASRPGQGPSTDTQYFGPGTRLTVL.

The V call is TRBV19, the J call TRBJ1-5; D ambiguous. V was pared by 7 bases and J by 0 bases, with 7 bases between. In germline, CDR1 is LNHDA, CDR2 SQIVND (reference sequence). This CDR3 has 13 amino acids. The CDR3: CASKAVSNQPQHF. DNA for the CDR3: TGTGCCAGTAAAGCGGTTAGCAATCAGCCCCAGCATTTT.

The chain uses TRBV5-1 and TRBJ1-3, with D possibly TRBD1 on 5 matching bases. The CDR3 spans 15 residues. Looked up from germline, CDR1 is SGHRS and CDR2 is YFSETQ. V dropped 0 bases and J dropped 0 bases, with 7 bases sitting between them. The CDR3 region is CASSLGQPSGNTIYF. CDR3 nucleotide sequence: TGCGCCAGCAGCTTGGGACAGCCCTCTGGAAACACCATATATTTT.

The rearrangement links TRBV5-4 to TRBJ1-1, with D possibly matching TRBD1 (5 bases). With 4 bases removed from V and 10 bases from J, the gap between germline ends came to 17 bases. The CDR3 sequence is 13 residues long. CDR1 is SGHNT, CDR2 YYREEE, per germline (reference sequence). The CDR3 DNA follows: TGTGCCAGCAGCCCAGGGAGTTCTGTGGTAGCTTTCTTT. Translated: CASSPGSSVVAFF.

The genes are TRBV10-3 and TRBJ1-2; 10 nucleotides align to TRBD1. The CDR3 has 15 amino acids. J was trimmed by 3 bases and V by 4 bases; bases with no gene match: 5. From germline, CDR1 is ENHRY and CDR2 SYGVKD. The CDR3 nucleotides are TGTGCCATCAGTGCCCGCGGACAGGGGGACTATGGCTACACCTTC. Its translation is CAISARGQGDYGYTF.

This rearrangement joins TRBV2 to TRBJ2-5; D unclear. Germline lookup yields CDR1 SNHLY and CDR2 FYNNEI. The V end was cut by 4 bases, the J end by 4 bases, with 13 bases between. The CDR3 is 14 residues long. Here the CDR3 reads CASSVDTAGETQYF. Here the CDR3 DNA reads TGTGCCAGCAGTGTGGATACAGCAGGAGAGACCCAGTACTTC. Supplemented by reference TRBV2 and TRBJ2-5, the full variable domain reads EPEVTQTPSHQVTQMGQEVILRCVPISNHLYFYWYRQILGQKVEFLVSFYNNEISEKSEIFDDQFSVERPDGSNFTLKIRSTKLEDSAMYFCASSVDTAGETQYFGPGTRLLVL.

This clone has a handful of counts. The V gene is TRBV2, the J gene TRBJ1-5; D might be TRBD1 (5 bases). The V gene's germline CDR1 is SNHLY and CDR2 FYNNEI. The CDR3 has 13 residues. Trimming left V 5 bases short and J 6 bases short, with 11 bases between. The CDR3 region is CASSTFGGQPQHF. The CDR3 region has the DNA TGTGCCAGCAGTACGTTCGGGGGTCAGCCCCAGCATTTT.

The rearrangement links TRBV2 to TRBJ1-4, with a weak D call TRBD1 (6 bases). Germline lookup yields CDR1 SNHLY and CDR2 FYNNEI. Trimming cost V 0 bases and J 1 base, with 9 bases left between them. There are 16 residues in the CDR3. The CDR3 loop is CASSEARGGTNEKLFF. The CDR3 coding sequence is TGTGCCAGCAGTGAAGCCAGGGGCGGAACTAATGAAAAACTGTTTTTT.

The chain joins TRBV7-3 to TRBJ2-3, with D maybe TRBD2 (5 bases). The CDR3 contains 16 residues. Germline CDR1 is SGHTA and CDR2 is FQGTGA. V lost 5 bases, J lost 2 bases, and 17 bases lay in between. CDR3: CASSHYPTSYTDTQYF. The CDR3, as DNA: TGTGCCAGCAGCCATTACCCCACTAGTTACACAGATACGCAGTATTTT.

CDR3: CASSELSNTEAFF. The CDR3 DNA reads as TGTGCCAGCAGTGAACTATCGAACACTGAAGCTTTCTTT. This sequence joins TRBV6-1 and TRBJ1-1; D uncertain. The CDR3 has 13 residues. Germline V gene data show CDR1 as MNHNS and CDR2 as SASEGT. Deletions cut 2 bases from V and 1 base from J, with 5 bases between.

The chain employs TRBV30 and TRBJ2-7; 8 bases align to TRBD2. The CDR3 covers 14 residues. The germline V gene encodes CDR1 GTSNPN and CDR2 SVGIG (reference sequence). Unmatched junction bases numbered 9, after V lost 5 bases and J lost 3 bases. The CDR3 DNA reads as TGTGCCTGGCCCGGGGGGGGGTTGCGCTACGAGCAGTACTTC. It specifies CAWPGGGLRYEQYF.

The V call is TRBV29-1, the J call TRBJ2-3, with 9 nucleotides matching TRBD1. V dropped 4 bases and J dropped 3; count of bases not matched to a gene: 5. The CDR3 is made up of 14 amino acids. Germline loops: CDR1 SQVTM, CDR2 ANQGSEA. In nucleotides, the CDR3 is TGCAGCGTTGTAACAGGGGGCTTGACAGATACGCAGTATTTT. This translates into CSVVTGGLTDTQYF.